Below are 27 T cell receptor beta chains sequenced from a single sample in a study of cytomegalovirus exposure and HLA in healthy donors. The PCR employed 60 Vbeta primers together with 13 Jbeta primers. Produced via immunoSEQ multiplex PCR; TCRdb's table is partial and in-frame only. The sample includes approximately 82,000 clones, roughly a tenth seen only once; the top ten take roughly a quarter. The sequencing sample was made of PBMCs. The receptors here all came from a man in his 60s in good health and CMV-seropositive.

The rearrangement joins TRBV19 to TRBJ2-7; possible D gene TRBD2, 6 bases. The CDR3 sequence is 16 residues long. Trimming cost V 2 bases and J 4 bases, with 18 bases left between them. Germline CDR1 is LNHDA and CDR2 is SQIVND (reference sequence). The CDR3 bases are TGTGCCAGTAGTATAAGTGCGGGACCCACCTCTTACGAGCAGTACTTC. Encoded protein: CASSISAGPTSYEQYF.

This clone was seen more than once but under ten times. This chain uses TRBV25-1 with TRBJ2-5, with TRBD1 identical over 7 bases. Germline lookup yields CDR1 MGHDK and CDR2 SYGVNS. Germline trimming cut 0 bases from V and 14 bases from J; bases unmatched to any gene: 24. CDR3 length equals 18 residues. The CDR3 protein is CASSEYKGARGRGVGFYF. The CDR3 bases are TGTGCCAGCAGTGAATATAAGGGGGCCAGGGGAAGGGGAGTGGGGTTCTACTTC.

This clone showed up just a few times. The chain couples TRBV6-5 to TRBJ2-3, with D possibly being TRBD2 (5 bases). Germline CDR1 reads MNHEY; CDR2 reads SVGAGI. With 8 bases removed from V and 2 bases from J, the gap between germline ends came to 8 bases. This CDR3 is 12 amino acids long. CDR3: CASRGNTDTQYF. CDR3 in DNA: TGTGCCAGCCGGGGAAACACAGATACGCAGTATTTT.

This clone was detected a few times. The chain couples TRBV18 to TRBJ2-5; possibly TRBD2 for D (5 bases). With 3 bases removed from V and 3 bases from J, the gap between germline ends came to 11 bases. The CDR3 is made up of 14 amino acids. Germline CDR1 and CDR2: KGHSH and LQKENI. The CDR3 coding sequence is TGTGCCAGCTCACCCGGACTTGAAGAAGAGACCCAGTACTTC. Residues: CASSPGLEEETQYF. The full variable domain, its missing parts supplied by reference TRBV18 and TRBJ2-5, is NAGVMQNPRHLVRRRGQEARLRCSPMKGHSHVYWYRQLPEEGLKFMVYLQKENIIDESGMPKERFSAEFPKEGPSILRIQQVVRGDSAAYFCASSPGLEEETQYFGPGTRLLVL.

The chain uses TRBV19 and TRBJ1-2, with 8 bases aligning to TRBD1. CDR3 length equals 16 residues. Germline V gene sequence: CDR1 LNHDA, CDR2 SQIVND (reference sequence). The V segment lost 9 bases and the J segment 0 bases; nucleotides outside the gene matches: 12. The CDR3 region has the DNA TGTGCCAGCCCGAGTGGGGACAGGAAATCTAACTATGGCTACACCTTC. It yields the protein CASPSGDRKSNYGYTF.

This clone was seen only a few times. The chain combines TRBV7-9 with TRBJ1-1; D gene ambiguous. Trimming cost V 5 bases and J 5 bases, with 15 bases left between them. CDR1 and CDR2 (germline): SEHNR, FQNEAQ (reference sequence). The CDR3 spans 14 residues. The CDR3 sequence: CASSHGRRETEAFF. The CDR3 DNA sequence: TGTGCCAGCAGCCATGGGCGGCGGGAAACTGAAGCTTTCTTT.

The V and J genes are TRBV14 and TRBJ2-1; 10 positions agree with TRBD2. The CDR3 is 16 amino acids. Germline V gene data show CDR1 as SGHDN and CDR2 as FVKESK. After removal of 1 base from V and 4 bases from J, the junction contained 4 bases not matched to a gene. CDR3 sequence reads: CASSQVAGGSYNEQFF. As DNA, the CDR3 is TGTGCCAGCAGCCAAGTAGCGGGGGGAAGTTACAATGAGCAGTTCTTC.

The sample holds a few counts of this clone. The J gene is TRBJ2-7, the V gene TRBV5-4, with 7 bases matching TRBD1. Trimming took 3 bases from V and 3 from J; bases not matched to a gene: 0. Germline lookup yields CDR1 SGHNT and CDR2 YYREEE (reference sequence). The length of the CDR3 is 12 residues. CDR3 region: CASSWDSYEQYF. The DNA for the CDR3 is TGTGCCAGCAGCTGGGACAGCTACGAGCAGTACTTC.

A few counts support this clone. The sample contains more than one DNA sequence encoding this CDR3. The chain links TRBV11-2 to TRBJ2-5, with unresolved D. V was shortened by 5 bases and J by 2 bases, with 3 bases between the two germline ends. Per the germline V gene, CDR1 is SGHAT and CDR2 is FQNNGV. The CDR3 length is 11 residues. As DNA, the CDR3 is TGTGCCAGCAGCCCACAAGAGACCCAGTACTTC. Its protein product is CASSPQETQYF.

This chain connects TRBV5-1 to TRBJ2-5, with a possible D match to TRBD2 (5 bases). The V end lost 3 bases, the J end lost 5 bases, and 17 bases lay between the germline ends. The CDR3 length is 15 residues. Germline V CDR1 and CDR2: SGHRS, YFSETQ. The CDR3 region is CASSSGAGVGETQYF. Here the CDR3 DNA reads TGCGCCAGCAGCTCCGGAGCCGGGGTGGGTGAGACCCAGTACTTC.

This clone occurred a few times. Other DNA sequences of this sample code for an identical CDR3. The rearrangement links TRBV30 to TRBJ2-3; 7 bases are shared with TRBD2. V gave up 0 bases and J gave up 6 bases; unmatched junction bases: 0. The CDR3 length is 12 residues. From germline, CDR1 is GTSNPN and CDR2 SVGIG (reference sequence). CDR3 sequence (DNA): TGTGCCTGGAGTGTGGGAGGGGATACGCAGTATTTT. Protein product: CAWSVGGDTQYF.

The chain carries TRBV4-1 and TRBJ2-1; the D gene is possibly TRBD2 (6 bases). The CDR3 contains 16 residues. The V gene's germline CDR1 is MGHRA and CDR2 YSYEKL. The V end lost 3 bases, the J end lost 5 bases, and 17 bases lay between the germline ends. CDR3 sequence reads: CASSHGTGYYNNEQFF. The DNA for the CDR3 is TGCGCCAGCAGCCACGGGACTGGCTATTACAACAATGAGCAGTTCTTC.

V usage is TRBV7-6 and J usage is TRBJ1-6; D perhaps matches TRBD1 (5 bases). V was cut by 8 bases and J by 5 bases, with 10 bases left in between. CDR3 length: 13 amino acids. Germline V gives CDR1 SGHVS, CDR2 FNYEAQ. CDR3 residues: CASAGGDNSPLHF. In DNA form, the CDR3 reads TGTGCCAGCGCGGGGGGGGATAATTCACCCCTCCACTTT.

This chain uses TRBV7-2 with TRBJ1-1, with a possible D match to TRBD1 (5 bases). Germline CDR1 and CDR2: SGHTA and FQGNSA. This CDR3 is 16 amino acids long. V was shortened by 1 base and J by 1 base, with 13 bases between the two germline ends. This CDR3 reads CASSLELDISNTEAFF. CDR3 coding DNA: TGTGCCAGCAGCTTAGAGCTGGACATATCGAACACTGAAGCTTTCTTT.

The chain joins TRBV7-9 to TRBJ1-2; D is possibly TRBD1 (6 bases). The CDR3 loop spans 13 amino acids. Trimming cost V 5 bases and J 2 bases, with 9 bases left between them. Germline V gene sequence: CDR1 SEHNR, CDR2 FQNEAQ (reference sequence). The CDR3, as DNA: TGTGCCAGCAGCCGAGGACAGAACTATGGCTACACCTTC. This sequence encodes CASSRGQNYGYTF.

The chain recombines TRBV7-9 with TRBJ2-7; D not certain. This CDR3 has 14 residues. Trimming shortened V by 2 bases and J by 0 bases, and 8 bases separated the two germline ends. The V gene's germline CDR1 is SEHNR and CDR2 FQNEAQ (reference sequence). The CDR3 sequence is CASSLQDYSYEQYV. CDR3 DNA sequence: TGTGCCAGCAGCTTACAGGATTACTCCTACGAGCAGTACGTC.

About this clone: The final CDR3 position lacks the conserved phenylalanine or tryptophan, pointing to a likely read error. The chain recombines TRBV28 with TRBJ2-2, with a possible D match to TRBD1 (6 bases). The CDR3 length is 15 residues. CDR1 is MDHEN and CDR2 is SYDVKM in the germline V gene. In DNA form, the CDR3 reads TGTGCCACCAGGGGCAGGGGATCCCACACAGGGGAGCTGTTTTTG. Its translation: CATRGRGSHTGELFL.

The V call is TRBV6-5, the J call TRBJ2-5, with a weak D call TRBD2 (6 bases). The length of the CDR3 is 16 residues. Germline V gene data show CDR1 as MNHEY and CDR2 as SVGAGI. Trimming pared 4 bases from V and 1 base from J, leaving 16 bases between. CDR3 in amino acids: CASSSTGLAPQETQYF. CDR3 DNA sequence: TGTGCCAGCAGTTCCACGGGACTTGCACCCCAAGAGACCCAGTACTTC.

The chain joins TRBV15 to TRBJ2-1; D is perhaps TRBD1 (8 bases). Germline V gene lookup returns CDR1 LNHNV and CDR2 YYDKDF (reference sequence). Trimming pared 1 base from V and 8 bases from J, leaving 21 bases between. CDR3 length: 17 residues. The CDR3 DNA is TGTGCCACCAGCAGAGCTCAGGGGGCGGGGAGGGGCGATGAGCAGTTCTTC. It is translated as CATSRAQGAGRGDEQFF.

The V and J genes are TRBV28 and TRBJ2-7; 7 positions match TRBD1. CDR1 and CDR2 (germline): MDHEN, SYDVKM. Trimming removed 2 bases from V and 3 bases from J; junction bases left unmatched: 4. CDR3 length equals 14 residues. The DNA for the CDR3 is TGTGCCAGCAGTTTAAGTCAGGGGGTCTACGAGCAGTACTTC. Amino acids: CASSLSQGVYEQYF.

Of note for this clone: At one boundary the junction diverges from the germline segment, which might be a read error. This chain joins TRBV27 and TRBJ1-5; D unresolved. This CDR3 region has 14 residues. Germline V gives CDR1 MNHEY, CDR2 SMNVEV (reference sequence). CDR3 sequence reads: CASSFRGWDQPQNF. CDR3 bases: TGTGCCAGCAGTTTTAGAGGGTGGGATCAGCCCCAGAATTTT.

The genes are TRBV6-6 and TRBJ2-1, with D possibly matching TRBD2 (6 bases). Germline loops: CDR1 MNHNY, CDR2 SVGAGI (reference sequence). This CDR3 has 15 residues. V was shortened by 7 bases and J by 5 bases, with 18 bases between the two germline ends. The CDR3 region has the DNA TGTGCCAGCACCCCGGCCAGGGACTTCAACAATGAGCAGTTCTTC. Protein sequence: CASTPARDFNNEQFF.

The chain recombines TRBV11-2 with TRBJ1-1; TRBD1 might be the D (6 bases). V lost 1 base, J lost 8 bases, and 11 bases lay in between. Germline V CDR1 and CDR2: SGHAT, FQNNGV. The CDR3 has 13 residues. For the CDR3, the DNA is TGTGCCAGCAGCTTAGCTGGGGGCCGAGAAGCTTTCTTT. Translated: CASSLAGGREAFF.

This clone appeared a few times. V gene TRBV7-2 combines with J gene TRBJ2-1; TRBD2 aligns across 10 bases. Germline CDR1 reads SGHTA; CDR2 reads FQGNSA. The CDR3 has 14 amino acids. The V segment lost 1 base and the J segment 9 bases; nucleotides outside the gene matches: 3. The CDR3: CASSLGSSGGEQFF. CDR3 nucleotide sequence: TGTGCCAGCAGCTTAGGGTCTAGCGGGGGTGAGCAGTTCTTC.

The chain employs TRBV23-1 and TRBJ1-2; no reliable D call. TRBV23-1 is an ORF for which the function is uncertain. The CDR3 length is 14 residues. Deletions cut 4 bases from V and 6 bases from J, with 15 bases between. CDR3 bases: TGCGCCAGCAGTCGACTCGTCACGGAGGATGGCTACACCTTC. Its protein is CASSRLVTEDGYTF.

This clone was detected a few times. CDR3 nucleotides: TGTGCCTGGACTATCGCGATGGGGGCCACCGGGGAGCTGTTTTTT. Residues: CAWTIAMGATGELFF. The rearrangement links TRBV30 to TRBJ2-2; TRBD1 is a possible D gene (6 bases). The CDR3 covers 15 residues. Trimming removed 4 bases at V and 4 bases at J, with 16 bases between. Germline loops: CDR1 GTSNPN, CDR2 SVGIG (reference sequence).

V and J are TRBV6-6 and TRBJ1-4; 9 positions match TRBD1. CDR3 size: 14 residues. The V and J ends lost 7 bases and 5 bases, in that order; junction bases with no gene match: 5. Per germline, CDR1 MNHNY and CDR2 SVGAGI (reference sequence). The CDR3 sequence: CASTTGQGNEKLFF. The CDR3 coding sequence is TGTGCCAGCACCACCGGACAGGGGAATGAAAAACTGTTTTTT.